This T cell receptor (beta chain) was observed in a study of PD-L1 blockade in urothelial cancer. Study-wide context: The patients first took atezolizumab in the mid-2010s, receiving 1,200 mg intravenously every 3 weeks. Blood samples had a median of roughly 140,000 T cells, 83,000 or so unique TCRs, and clonality about 0.074. Whole-study results and caveats: Durable benefit was linked to greater 3-week expansion of tumor-associated blood clones.

The table came from immunoSEQ multiplex PCR; TCRdb's copy has only in-frame clones and leaves some out. The sample includes approximately 100,000 clones, about 90% of them seen just once. Concerning this clone itself: What it binds is not known.

Germline loops: CDR1 MNHEY, CDR2 SVGAGI. The J segment lost 4 bases and the V segment lost 2 bases, leaving 9 bases of the junction unmatched. This CDR3 comprises 16 residues. Sequenced here: PBMCs, sampled around atezolizumab (anti-PD-L1) treatment. This TCR came from a woman of 80 years or more with urothelial cancer. The genes are TRBV6-5 and TRBJ2-7; 9 bases map to TRBD2. CDR3 sequence: CASSYVIAGDPYEQYF. The DNA of the CDR3 is TGTGCCAGCAGTTACGTTATAGCGGGAGATCCGTACGAGCAGTACTTC.